The clone carrying this T cell receptor (beta chain) was counted ten times or more. The record originates from a study of blood T cells in healthy people across ages. This CDR3 has 15 residues. With 8 bases clipped from V and 4 bases from J, the junction kept 8 bases outside the gene matches. Primers used in a second PCR of about 7 to 12 cycles were a sample-barcoded 5' primer and a J-beta primer mix. TCRdb fed the 5' RACE reads into MiXCR, producing one record per CDR3 protein. Of about 810,000 distinct CDR3 sequences in the sample, under 40% were seen once. The chain employs TRBV12-3 or TRBV12-4 and TRBJ2-3; TRBD2 agrees at 11 bases. The clonotype was recovered from a man aged 18 to 29 in good health. The sample consisted of blood. The CDR3, as DNA: TGTGCCAGCCGCTCTCCGGGACTAGCGGCAGATACGCAGTATTTT. It translates to CASRSPGLAADTQYF.